Described below is a single T cell receptor beta chain sequence and its context. The sample is drawn from a study of blood T cell repertoires in COVID-19. About the study: Collection of acute and convalescent COVID-19 samples took place in the United States, Italy and Spain. PBMCs, B-cell-depleted T cells, or T cells were the source of the cDNA or gDNA that made up the material.

Original methodology: Estimation of nucleated cell counts was performed using reference gene primer amplification. TCRdb keeps only in-frame clones here, not all; method: immunoSEQ multiplex PCR. The DNA gave D and trimming, while V, J and clone size come from that table. The sample consists of some 200,000 clones, over 75% of them appearing once. V lost 3 bases to trimming and J lost 3 bases; unmatched junction nucleotides: 4. This CDR3 is 14 amino acids long. Germline CDR1 is KGHSH and CDR2 is LQKENI. The sequencing input was peripheral blood. The sequence came from a woman in her 40s with acute or convalescent COVID-19. The chain employs TRBV18 and TRBJ2-5; TRBD1 agrees at 7 bases. The CDR3 here is CASSPGTEEETQYF. The CDR3 region has the DNA TGTGCCAGCTCACCCGGGACAGAGGAAGAGACCCAGTACTTC.